The 13 T cell receptor beta chains listed next were all sequenced from one sample in a study of blood T cell repertoires in COVID-19. The table came from immunoSEQ multiplex PCR; TCRdb's copy has only in-frame clones and leaves some out. The sample shows about 64,000 clones, around 73% of them seen only once. The specimen was peripheral blood. All receptors come from a man older than 75 with acute or convalescent COVID-19.

The chain couples TRBV7-6 to TRBJ2-2, with D possibly TRBD2 on 6 matching bases. Germline CDR1 is SGHVS and CDR2 is FNYEAQ. The V gene lost 9 bases and the J gene lost 0 bases, with 11 bases spanning the gap. The CDR3 is 14 residues long. CDR3 sequence: CARTGGANTGELFF. The CDR3 region has the DNA TGTGCCAGGACCGGGGGAGCGAACACCGGGGAGCTGTTTTTT.

V and J are TRBV6-5 and TRBJ1-4; 9 bases align to TRBD1. CDR3 size: 14 residues. Germline CDR1 MNHEY, CDR2 SVGAGI. V was pared by 6 bases and J by 8 bases, with 7 bases of the junction left unmatched. CDR3 nucleotides: TGTGCCAGCAGGTGGGGGACAGGGCACGAAAAACTGTTTTTT. Encoded protein: CASRWGTGHEKLFF.

The chain carries TRBV19 and TRBJ1-1; TRBD1 matches at 9 bases. CDR1 and CDR2 (germline): LNHDA, SQIVND (reference sequence). V shed 4 bases, J shed 5 bases, and the junction held 5 bases outside the gene matches. This CDR3 contains 14 residues. CDR3 nucleotides: TGTGCCAGTAGTACGCACAGGGGGCGGACTGAAGCTTTCTTT. This encodes CASSTHRGRTEAFF.

This chain connects TRBV5-8 to TRBJ1-2; 7 nucleotides agree with TRBD1. CDR3 size: 17 residues. Germline loops: CDR1 SGHTS, CDR2 YDEGEE. The ends lost 3 bases at V and 6 bases at J; junction bases unmatched: 17. The CDR3 region is CASSWVDRRALTDGYTF. The CDR3 bases are TGTGCCAGCAGCTGGGTGGACAGGCGAGCCTTAACGGATGGCTACACCTTC.

The chain combines TRBV10-3 with TRBJ2-7; D is unclear. Germline-derived CDR1 and CDR2 are ENHRY and SYGVKD. The CDR3 is 14 amino acids. With 5 bases removed from V and 2 bases from J, the gap between germline ends came to 13 bases. CDR3 protein: CAISPRSATYEQYF. The CDR3 DNA reads TGTGCCATCAGTCCCAGGTCTGCGACCTACGAGCAGTACTTC.

This chain uses TRBV5-1 with TRBJ1-3; D gene ambiguous. This CDR3 contains 15 residues. Germline V lookup: CDR1 SGHRS, CDR2 YFSETQ. Trimming cost V 4 bases and J 6 bases, with 17 bases left between them. CDR3: CASSRGESLVNTIYF. CDR3 coding DNA: TGCGCCAGCAGCCGCGGCGAGAGTCTGGTAAACACCATATATTTT.

The chain employs TRBV19 and TRBJ1-4; no firm D call. The germline V gene has CDR1 LNHDA and CDR2 SQIVND (reference sequence). CDR3 length: 16 amino acids. V was shortened by 5 bases and J by 3 bases, with 16 bases between the two germline ends. The CDR3: CASSSGRRGANEKLFF. Written as DNA, the CDR3 is TGTGCCAGTAGTTCGGGCCGACGCGGGGCTAATGAAAAACTGTTTTTT.

J is TRBJ2-1 and V is TRBV30; a possible D gene is TRBD2 (6 bases). CDR3 size: 11 residues. Trimming pared 0 bases from V and 9 bases from J, leaving 6 bases between. In germline, CDR1 is GTSNPN, CDR2 SVGIG (reference sequence). CDR3 bases: TGTGCCTGGAGTGTAGCGGGTGAGCAGTTCTTC. This translates into CAWSVAGEQFF.

This clone showed up just once. The rearrangement links TRBV3-1 (or the pseudogene TRBV3-2) to TRBJ2-7; 7 nucleotides agree with TRBD2. Germline-derived CDR1 and CDR2 are LGHDT and YNNKEL (reference sequence). V shed 2 bases, J shed 6 bases, and the junction held 19 bases outside the gene matches. CDR3 length: 18 amino acids. CDR3 sequence: CASSQSNRMPSQRGEQYF. CDR3 DNA: TGTGCCAGCAGCCAATCCAACAGAATGCCATCCCAGCGGGGCGAGCAGTACTTC.

The chain is built from TRBV2 and TRBJ1-1; D is uncertain. V lost 3 bases and J 0 bases, leaving 14 bases between the germline ends. Germline lookup yields CDR1 SNHLY and CDR2 FYNNEI. The CDR3 contains 16 residues. CDR3 amino acids: CASSEFGGRLNTEAFF. CDR3 coding DNA: TGTGCCAGCAGTGAGTTTGGAGGGAGACTGAACACTGAAGCTTTCTTT.

The rearrangement joins TRBV3-1 (or the pseudogene TRBV3-2) to TRBJ2-4; a weak D match, TRBD1 (6 bases). There are 14 residues in the CDR3. CDR1 is LGHDT and CDR2 is YNNKEL in the germline V gene (reference sequence). Trimming left V 3 bases short and J 6 bases short, with 12 bases between. CDR3 sequence (DNA): TGTGCCAGCAGCCACAGGGGTTCTGCAAACATTCAGTACTTC. Amino acids: CASSHRGSANIQYF.

This rearrangement joins TRBV19 to TRBJ1-3; D possibly corresponds to TRBD1 (6 bases). V lost 5 bases, J lost 2 bases, and 13 bases lay in between. There are 15 residues in the CDR3. The germline V gene encodes CDR1 LNHDA and CDR2 SQIVND (reference sequence). The CDR3 sequence: CASSAARGPGNTIYF. The CDR3 region has the DNA TGTGCCAGTAGTGCCGCCAGGGGCCCTGGAAACACCATATATTTT. Combining the CDR3 with reference TRBV19 and TRBJ1-3 gives the whole variable domain DGGITQSPKYLFRKEGQNVTLSCEQNLNHDAMYWYRQDPGQGLRLIYYSQIVNDFQKGDIAEGYSVSREKKESFPLTVTSAQKNPTAFYLCASSAARGPGNTIYFGEGSWLTVV.

The rearrangement joins TRBV7-8 to TRBJ1-1, with TRBD1 matching over 7 bases. V lost 4 bases to trimming and J lost 1 base; unmatched junction nucleotides: 6. The CDR3 length is 15 residues. Germline V gene data show CDR1 as SGHVS and CDR2 as FQNEAQ. In nucleotides, the CDR3 is TGTGCCAGCAGCTATTTGACAGGGCGGAACACTGAAGCTTTCTTT. Translating gives CASSYLTGRNTEAFF.